This T cell receptor (beta chain) emerged from a study of cytomegalovirus exposure and HLA in healthy donors. Overall study: Unique TCRs from HLA-typed donors, 80 million to 100 million of them, were held in an early data release.

PCR used 60 Vbeta primers and 13 Jbeta primers. Sequencing was performed with immunoSEQ multiplex PCR; in TCRdb, only in-frame clones are kept and a portion is missing. The repertoire holds fewer than 300,000 clones, 80% seen once, with 0.3% in the top ten. Overall study findings and caveats: Later on, analysis showed that most CMV-associated TCR beta chains appeared to be HLA-restricted. Some highly shared sequence variants likely arose as a pipeline artifact.

Notes on this clone: Its specificity is not known.

The sample consisted of PBMCs. The sequence was obtained from a girl aged 2 to 9 in good health and CMV-seronegative.

CDR3 DNA sequence: TGTGCCAGCAGTCCCGGACAGGGAGTTGTTCTAGATACGCAGTATTTT. Amino acid sequence: CASSPGQGVVLDTQYF. V is TRBV28 and J is TRBJ2-3, with TRBD1 matching 8 bases. Germline CDR1 is MDHEN and CDR2 is SYDVKM. Trimming cost V 5 bases and J 5 bases; bases outside gene matches: 12. There are 16 residues in the CDR3. Drawing the rest from reference TRBV28 and TRBJ2-3, the complete variable domain is DVKVTQSSRYLVKRTGEKVFLECVQDMDHENMFWYRQDPGLGLRLIYFSYDVKMKEKGDIPEGYSVSREKKERFSLILESASTNQTSMYLCASSPGQGVVLDTQYFGPGTRLTVL.